Shown below are 2 T cell receptor beta chains from a single sample sequenced in a study of beta chain features in type 1 diabetes. cDNA synthesis used the whole RNA isolate, giving expressed TCRB sequences. Measured with immunoSEQ multiplex PCR; TCRdb has only the in-frame clones, and not every one. The top ten hold 0.6% to 0.8% of the sample, which has 150,000 to 200,000 clones, more than 10% seen once. Sequencing was done on a sample of central memory CD4+ T cells from blood. Receptors originate from a woman aged 18-29 years in good health.

This clone was seen a handful of times. The chain combines TRBV5-4 with TRBJ2-1, with D possibly matching TRBD2 (6 bases). Germline loops: CDR1 SGHNT, CDR2 YYREEE (reference sequence). The germline V and J ends were trimmed by 4 bases and 13 bases, with 18 bases remaining between them. This CDR3 has 13 residues. The CDR3 sequence: CASSREPGNGQFF. CDR3 DNA: TGTGCCAGCAGCCGGGAGCCCGGGAACGGACAGTTCTTC.

This clone was counted between two and nine times. V gene TRBV30 combines with J gene TRBJ1-2; 7 positions match TRBD1. The CDR3 runs 13 residues. The V gene's germline CDR1 is GTSNPN and CDR2 SVGIG (reference sequence). With V trimmed by 4 bases and J by 3 bases, 5 bases remained unmatched. The CDR3 bases are TGTGCCTGGAACTCCGGGACAGACTATGGCTACACCTTC. Encoded protein: CAWNSGTDYGYTF.